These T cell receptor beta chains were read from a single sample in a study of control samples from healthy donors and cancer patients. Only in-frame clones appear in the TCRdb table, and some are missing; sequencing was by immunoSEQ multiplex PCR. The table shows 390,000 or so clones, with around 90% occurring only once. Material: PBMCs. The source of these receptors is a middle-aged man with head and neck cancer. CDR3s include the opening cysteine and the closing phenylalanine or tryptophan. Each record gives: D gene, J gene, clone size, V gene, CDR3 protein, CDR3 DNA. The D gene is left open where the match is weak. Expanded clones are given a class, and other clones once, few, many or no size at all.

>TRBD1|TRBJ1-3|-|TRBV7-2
CASSSDRSSGNTIYF
TGTGCCAGCAGCTCGGACAGGAGCTCTGGAAACACCATATATTTT
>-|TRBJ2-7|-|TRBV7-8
CASSLARVGTKVYEQYF
TGTGCCAGCAGCTTAGCCCGGGTTGGCACTAAAGTCTACGAGCAGTACTTC
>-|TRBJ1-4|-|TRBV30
CAWGDIEEKLFF
TGTGCCTGGGGGGACATAGAAGAAAAACTGTTTTTT
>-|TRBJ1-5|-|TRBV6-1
CASSEAPSQPQHF
TGTGCCAGCAGTGAAGCGCCGAGTCAGCCCCAGCATTTT
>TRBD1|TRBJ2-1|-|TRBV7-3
CASSGGTGAPSYNEQFF
TGTGCCAGCAGCGGAGGAACAGGGGCCCCATCCTACAATGAGCAGTTCTTC
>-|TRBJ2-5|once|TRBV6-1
CASEGVQETQYF
TGTGCCAGCGAAGGGGTACAAGAGACCCAGTACTTC
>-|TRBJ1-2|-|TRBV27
CASSLGPNGNGYTF
TGTGCCAGCAGTTTGGGGCCGAATGGGAATGGCTACACCTTC
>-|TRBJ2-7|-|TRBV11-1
CASSLSAAYEQYF
TGTGCCAGCAGCTTATCGGCAGCCTACGAGCAGTACTTC
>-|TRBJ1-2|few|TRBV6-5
CASSAPWGNYGYTF
TGTGCCAGCAGCGCTCCTTGGGGTAACTATGGCTACACCTTC
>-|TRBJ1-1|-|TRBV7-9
CASRKQGPEAFF
TGTGCCAGCAGGAAACAGGGTCCTGAAGCTTTCTTT
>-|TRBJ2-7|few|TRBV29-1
CSVELSYEQYF
TGCAGCGTTGAACTCTCCTACGAGCAGTACTTC
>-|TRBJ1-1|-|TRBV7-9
CASSFPGGAEAFF
TGTGCCAGCAGCTTCCCGGGGGGCGCTGAAGCTTTCTTT
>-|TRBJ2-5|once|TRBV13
CASTLTNRVKETQYF
TGTGCCAGCACGTTGACGAACAGGGTCAAAGAGACCCAGTACTTC
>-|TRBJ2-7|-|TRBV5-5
CASSLGGNYEQYF
TGTGCCAGCAGCTTGGGTGGGAACTACGAGCAGTACTTC
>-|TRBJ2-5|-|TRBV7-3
CASSLWNQETQYF
TGTGCCAGCAGCTTGTGGAACCAAGAGACCCAGTACTTC
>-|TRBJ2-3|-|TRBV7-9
CASSLLGAVDTQYF
TGTGCCAGCAGCTTACTGGGGGCGGTAGATACGCAGTATTTT
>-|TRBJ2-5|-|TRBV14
CASSQVLQETQYF
TGTGCCAGCAGCCAAGTACTCCAAGAGACCCAGTACTTC
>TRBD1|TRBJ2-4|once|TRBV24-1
CATSEQGAGKNIQYF
TGTGCCACCAGTGAACAGGGGGCCGGCAAAAACATTCAGTACTTC
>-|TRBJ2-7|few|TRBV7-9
CASSSGRVPYEQYF
TGTGCCAGCAGCTCCGGTAGGGTCCCCTACGAGCAGTACTTC
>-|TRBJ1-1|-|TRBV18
CASSRGTYNTEAFF
TGTGCCAGCTCACGAGGGACATACAACACTGAAGCTTTCTTT
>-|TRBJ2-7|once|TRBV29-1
CSVPPPAPYEQYF
TGCAGCGTTCCCCCCCCCGCCCCCTACGAGCAGTACTTC
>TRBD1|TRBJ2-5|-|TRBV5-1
CASSWGGQGLETQYF
TGCGCCAGCAGCTGGGGGGGACAGGGGTTGGAGACCCAGTACTTC
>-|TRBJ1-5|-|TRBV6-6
CASLTGGNQPQHF
TGTGCCAGCCTCACCGGGGGCAATCAGCCCCAGCATTTT
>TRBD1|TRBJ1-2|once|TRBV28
CASSLSRQGAGGYTF
TGTGCCAGCAGTTTATCTAGGCAGGGGGCTGGTGGCTACACCTTC
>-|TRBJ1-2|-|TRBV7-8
CASIRGVDRDYGYTF
TGTGCCAGCATTCGAGGGGTGGACAGAGACTATGGCTACACCTTC
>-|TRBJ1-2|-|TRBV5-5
CASSKGGGRSDGYTF
TGTGCCAGCAGCAAGGGTGGGGGGCGGTCAGATGGCTACACCTTC
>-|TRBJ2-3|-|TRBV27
CASSSRGTTDTQYF
TGTGCCAGCAGTTCTCGGGGGACCACAGATACGCAGTATTTT
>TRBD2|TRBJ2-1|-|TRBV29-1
CSVSGLAGGLEGEQFF
TGCAGCGTATCGGGACTAGCGGGGGGACTTGAGGGTGAGCAGTTCTTC
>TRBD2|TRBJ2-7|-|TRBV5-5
CASELGAIAGPYEQYF
TGTGCCAGCGAACTAGGAGCCATAGCGGGACCCTACGAGCAGTACTTC
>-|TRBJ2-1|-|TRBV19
CASSIVRGQVAARKQFF
TGTGCCAGTAGTATAGTTCGGGGTCAAGTGGCCGCAAGGAAGCAGTTCTTC
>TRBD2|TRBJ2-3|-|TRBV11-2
CASSRTSGATDTQYF
TGTGCCAGCAGCCGGACTAGCGGGGCCACAGATACGCAGTATTTT
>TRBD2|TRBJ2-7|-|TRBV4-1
CASSEVGLAQLKQYF
TGCGCCAGCAGCGAAGTGGGACTAGCCCAACTGAAGCAGTACTTC
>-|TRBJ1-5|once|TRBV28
CASSFSRGDQPQHF
TGTGCCAGCAGTTTCAGCCGAGGGGATCAGCCCCAGCATTTT
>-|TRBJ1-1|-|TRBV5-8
CASSLHPENTEAFF
TGTGCCAGCAGCTTGCATCCCGAGAACACTGAAGCTTTCTTT
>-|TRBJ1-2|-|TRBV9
CASSWDPAGVNPPPYGYTF
TGTGCCAGCAGCTGGGATCCAGCAGGGGTCAATCCTCCTCCATATGGCTACACCTTC